One and the same sample provided the 18 T cell receptor beta chains below, sequenced in a study of T cell responses to AZD1222 COVID-19 vaccine. Profiling relied on immunoSEQ multiplex PCR, and the TCRdb table lists in-frame clones only, not all of them. Among some 62,000 clones listed, 76% were seen once. The starting material was peripheral blood, obtained on day 0 of AZD1222 vaccination. These receptor sequences come from an adult in good health.

The chain is built from TRBV6-2 or TRBV6-3 and TRBJ2-5; weak D call: TRBD2 (7 bases). Germline CDR1 and CDR2: MNHEY and SVGEGT. The CDR3 length is 19 residues. V was shortened by 2 bases and J by 3 bases, with 25 bases between the two germline ends. CDR3 DNA: TGTGCCAGCAGTTACCCTCTTCACAGGGCAGCGGGGTTAGAAGAGACCCAGTACTTC. Amino acid sequence: CASSYPLHRAAGLEETQYF.

The rearrangement uses TRBV5-6 and TRBJ2-1; D is unresolved. Germline lookup yields CDR1 SGHDT and CDR2 YYEEEE. This CDR3 is 14 amino acids long. Trimming pared 1 base from V and 2 bases from J, leaving 7 bases between. For the CDR3, the DNA is TGTGCCAGCAGCTTGTGGAGCGCCTACAATGAGCAGTTCTTC. This translates into CASSLWSAYNEQFF.

The rearrangement links TRBV7-2 to TRBJ1-5, with no clear D. The length of the CDR3 is 15 residues. The germline gives CDR1 SGHTA, CDR2 FQGNSA. Deletions cut 0 bases from V and 3 bases from J, with 9 bases between. For the CDR3, the DNA is TGTGCCAGCAGCTTAGCAGCAAGCTTCAATCAGCCCCAGCATTTT. Translated, it gives CASSLAASFNQPQHF.

The chain employs TRBV6-6 and TRBJ1-1; 8 bases map to TRBD1. The trim removed 10 bases at V and 1 base at J, leaving 2 bases unmatched. This CDR3 contains 12 residues. Germline CDR1 MNHNY, CDR2 SVGAGI (reference sequence). The CDR3 here is CAIGQGNTEAFF. In DNA form, the CDR3 reads TGTGCCATAGGACAGGGGAACACTGAAGCTTTCTTT.

This sequence joins TRBV4-3 and TRBJ1-3; 7 bases are a match to TRBD1. The CDR3 has 17 residues. Germline CDR1 is LGHNA and CDR2 is YSLEER. Germline trimming cut 2 bases from V and 0 bases from J; bases unmatched to any gene: 7. CDR3 sequence (DNA): TGCGCCAGCAGCCAACACACCGGGACAGACTCTGGAAACACCATATATTTT. Amino acid sequence: CASSQHTGTDSGNTIYF.

The CDR3 DNA follows: TGCGCCAGCAGCCAAGATCTCCTCTTCCTGGGGGAGACCCAGTACTTC. Protein: CASSQDLLFLGETQYF. The rearrangement links TRBV4-3 to TRBJ2-5; D not resolved. CDR3 length: 16 amino acids. CDR1 LGHNA and CDR2 YSLEER come from the germline V gene. V lost 0 bases and J 5 bases, leaving 16 bases between the germline ends.

The chain couples TRBV19 to TRBJ1-6, with D perhaps matching TRBD1 (5 bases). This CDR3 comprises 16 residues. CDR1 and CDR2 from the germline V gene are LNHDA and SQIVND (reference sequence). Trimming removed 7 bases from V and 7 bases from J, with 20 bases in between. In nucleotides, the CDR3 is TGTGCCAGTACCCCAGCGGGGACGGGGAGAAATTCACCCCTCCACTTT. Protein sequence: CASTPAGTGRNSPLHF.

The rearrangement links TRBV28 to TRBJ1-2; D is uncertain. V shed 6 bases and J shed 4 bases, with 15 bases lying between them. CDR3 length: 14 amino acids. Germline CDR1 MDHEN, CDR2 SYDVKM. The CDR3 nucleotides read TGTGCCAGCAGCCCTATGTTGGGCGCCTATGGCTACACCTTC. Translation: CASSPMLGAYGYTF.

The chain couples TRBV24-1 to TRBJ2-1, with a tentative D call TRBD1 (6 bases). CDR1 is KGHDR and CDR2 is SFDVKD in the germline V gene. Between the trimmed V and J ends, which lost 4 bases and 0 bases, there was a span of 9 bases. This CDR3 comprises 15 residues. The CDR3 spells CATSEARGSYNEQFF. CDR3 coding DNA: TGTGCCACCAGTGAAGCCAGGGGCTCCTACAATGAGCAGTTCTTC.

The J gene is TRBJ2-2, the V gene TRBV5-1, with unresolved D. V was shortened by 1 base and J by 3 bases, with 10 bases between the two germline ends. This CDR3 spans 15 amino acids. CDR1 is SGHRS, CDR2 YFSETQ, per germline. The CDR3 reads CASSLSQRDTGELFF. The CDR3 DNA sequence: TGCGCCAGCAGCTTGTCCCAGCGAGACACCGGGGAGCTGTTTTTT.

The chain employs TRBV30 and TRBJ1-6; D is perhaps TRBD1 (6 bases). Germline CDR1 reads GTSNPN; CDR2 reads SVGIG (reference sequence). Trimming shortened V by 0 bases and J by 7 bases, and 19 bases separated the two germline ends. The CDR3 is made up of 17 amino acids. The CDR3 DNA sequence: TGTGCCTGGAGTGTACCCCCCTTCGGACAGAACAATTCACCCCTCCACTTT. Translated: CAWSVPPFGQNNSPLHF.

This clone was seen more than once but under ten times. The rearrangement joins TRBV21-1 to TRBJ2-1; the listed D gene, TRBD1, was not tested against the DNA. TRBV21-1 is an annotated pseudogene. The CDR3 extends over 17 amino acids. The CDR3 reads CASTSPWTGGRGNEQFF. CDR3 in DNA: TGTGCCAGCACCTCGCCTTGGACAGGGGGTAGAGGCAATGAGCAGTTCTTC.

V is TRBV5-1 and J is TRBJ1-1; D is unresolved. The CDR3 contains 14 residues. The V end was cut by 4 bases, the J end by 0 bases, with 10 bases between. CDR1 is SGHRS and CDR2 is YFSETQ in the germline V gene. CDR3 residues: CASSVGGMNTEAFF. In DNA, the CDR3 is TGCGCCAGCAGCGTCGGAGGGATGAACACTGAAGCTTTCTTT.

This clone was recorded once. The genes are TRBV24-1 and TRBJ2-3; 10 bases fit TRBD1. This CDR3 region has 16 residues. CDR1 is KGHDR, CDR2 SFDVKD, per germline. V was clipped by 2 bases and J by 6 bases; unmatched bases: 7. CDR3 coding DNA: TGTGCCACCAGTGATTCCGGGACAGGGGTTGGGGATACGCAGTATTTT. Protein sequence: CATSDSGTGVGDTQYF.

This clone came up once. The chain links TRBV4-1 to TRBJ2-6; D call uncertain. Germline CDR1 reads MGHRA; CDR2 reads YSYEKL. The CDR3 is made up of 15 amino acids. The V and J ends lost 3 bases and 0 bases respectively, with 6 bases between them. Written as DNA, the CDR3 is TGCGCCAGCAGCCATGCGGTCTCTGGGGCCAACGTCCTGACTTTC. It specifies CASSHAVSGANVLTF.

The J gene is TRBJ1-4, the V gene TRBV10-3; D is possibly TRBD1 (6 bases). V was clipped by 10 bases and J by 8 bases, with 17 bases between them. The CDR3 extends over 13 amino acids. Germline V CDR1 and CDR2: ENHRY, SYGVKD. CDR3: CATGARNGEKLFF. CDR3 nucleotide sequence: TGTGCCACAGGGGCCCGGAATGGCGAAAAACTGTTTTTT.

V gene TRBV7-9 combines with J gene TRBJ1-6; tentative D call: TRBD1 (5 bases). V was cut by 5 bases and J by 0 bases, with 17 bases left in between. The germline gives CDR1 SEHNR, CDR2 FQNEAQ (reference sequence). This CDR3 region has 18 residues. This CDR3 reads CASSPYLTVGSYNSPLHF. CDR3 DNA sequence: TGTGCCAGCAGCCCGTACCTGACAGTGGGCTCCTATAATTCACCCCTCCACTTT.

The chain has TRBV18 and TRBJ2-7; 9 bases match TRBD1. This CDR3 comprises 13 residues. V was pared by 3 bases and J by 5 bases, with 2 bases of the junction left unmatched. Germline V gives CDR1 KGHSH, CDR2 LQKENI. CDR3 residues: CASSPGTGNEQYF. The DNA for the CDR3 is TGTGCCAGCTCACCGGGGACAGGGAACGAGCAGTACTTC.